This entry lists 23 T cell receptor beta chains sequenced from one sample in a study of shared clonotypes between healthy human individuals (TCRdb year 2020). To prepare the library, the immunoSEQ multiplex PCR assay was applied. As stored in TCRdb, this immuneACCESS dataset retains in-frame rearrangements with V and J assigned. A fraction of the clones does not appear; measured against another copy, unresolved V genes explain less than half of the discrepancy, and the remainder lacks a known reason. The sample table records about 1.1 million clones; around 78% of these occur just once. Jointly, the top ten make up approximately 0.5% of the sample. The sequenced sample consisted of memory CD4+ T cells from PBMCs. Sample cell subset or site, as interpreted from the label and publication: CD45RA-negative fraction. These receptors were taken from a man between 18 and 35 years old in good health. Some clones in this sample may be carry-over from other donors' samples.

The V and J genes are TRBV2 and TRBJ2-2; D is undetermined. Germline V lookup: CDR1 SNHLY, CDR2 FYNNEI. CDR3 length equals 15 residues. Trimming cost V 4 bases and J 7 bases, with 16 bases left between them. The CDR3 DNA reads as TGTGCCAGCAGTGTAATAAACAGTATGGTCGGGGAGCTGTTTTTT. Translation: CASSVINSMVGELFF.

A note on this clone: In the same sample, other DNA sequences code for this CDR3. This chain links TRBV20-1 with TRBJ2-7, with 7 bases fitting TRBD1. This CDR3 is built from 11 residues. From germline, CDR1 is DFQATT and CDR2 SNEGSKA (reference sequence). Losses at the gene ends were 6 bases for V and 3 bases for J; bases not matched to a gene: 2. In DNA, the CDR3 is TGCAGTGCCAGGGGGAACTACGAGCAGTACTTC. It translates to CSARGNYEQYF.

The chain carries TRBV29-1 and TRBJ2-1, with D perhaps given as TRBD1 or TRBD2 (5 bases each). This CDR3 is built from 14 residues. CDR1 is SQVTM and CDR2 is ANQGSEA in the germline V gene. Trimming cost V 7 bases and J 9 bases, with 22 bases left between them. CDR3 sequence: CSAGMARTGAEQFF. The CDR3, as DNA: TGCAGCGCCGGAATGGCAAGAACCGGGGCTGAGCAGTTCTTC.

In its sample, this clone was seen once. The rearrangement joins TRBV4-2 to TRBJ2-7; D is undetermined. Per germline, CDR1 LGHNA and CDR2 YNFKEQ. This CDR3 spans 12 amino acids. The V end was cut by 8 bases, the J end by 3 bases, with 11 bases between. The CDR3 region is CASRLGVYEQYF. Written as DNA, the CDR3 is TGTGCCAGCCGGCTTGGGGTCTACGAGCAGTACTTC.

The CDR3 sequence is CAIALTGLDYGYTF. The CDR3 DNA sequence: TGTGCCATCGCCTTGACGGGGCTCGACTATGGCTACACCTTC. V is TRBV10-3 and J is TRBJ1-2; D might be TRBD1 (5 bases). Trimming removed 8 bases at V and 3 bases at J, with 16 bases between. CDR3 length equals 14 residues. The germline CDR1 and CDR2 sequences are ENHRY and SYGVKD.

The V gene is TRBV28, the J gene TRBJ1-5; D not resolved. The CDR3 spans 16 residues. Germline assignment: CDR1 MDHEN and CDR2 SYDVKM. With 1 base removed from V and 0 bases from J, the gap between germline ends came to 10 bases. CDR3 residues: CASSLSTSLSNQPQHF. The DNA for the CDR3 is TGTGCCAGCAGTTTATCGACAAGCCTTAGCAATCAGCCCCAGCATTTT.

J is TRBJ2-1 and V is TRBV30; TRBD1 matches at 7 bases. V shed 5 bases and J 1 base; nucleotides not matched to a gene: 5. The germline gives CDR1 GTSNPN, CDR2 SVGIG (reference sequence). CDR3 length: 14 residues. The CDR3 is CAWGRGMSYNEQFF. The CDR3 nucleotides read TGTGCCTGGGGCAGGGGGATGTCCTACAATGAGCAGTTCTTC. The full variable domain, in which reference TRBV30 and TRBJ2-1 provide the parts outside the CDR3, is SQTIHQWPATLVQPVGSPLSLECTVEGTSNPNLYWYRQAAGRGLQLLFYSVGIGQISSEVPQNLSASRPQDRQFILSSKKLLLSDSGFYLCAWGRGMSYNEQFFGPGTRLTVL.

The chain combines TRBV7-9 with TRBJ2-2; a weak D match, TRBD2 (5 bases). The CDR3 length is 15 residues. Germline CDR1 SEHNR, CDR2 FQNEAQ (reference sequence). V lost 6 bases, J lost 2 bases, and 13 bases lay in between. CDR3 DNA sequence: TGTGCCAGCAGACTAGGGTCAGCAAACACCGGGGAGCTGTTTTTT. It codes for CASRLGSANTGELFF.

This chain joins TRBV6-1 and TRBJ1-2; D is undetermined. Germline loops: CDR1 MNHNS, CDR2 SASEGT. There are 16 residues in the CDR3. Trimming removed 2 bases at V and 7 bases at J, with 20 bases between. As DNA, the CDR3 is TGTGCCAGCAGTGAATCACCGGCTCCCACCGTTGTTGGCTACACCTTC. Translating gives CASSESPAPTVVGYTF.

The gene calls are TRBV30 and TRBJ2-1; D possibly corresponds to TRBD1 (5 bases). Germline-derived CDR1 and CDR2 are GTSNPN and SVGIG (reference sequence). The V and J ends lost 0 bases and 10 bases respectively, with 16 bases between them. The CDR3 loop spans 14 amino acids. The CDR3 here is CAWSVQGANREQFF. DNA of the CDR3: TGTGCCTGGAGTGTACAAGGGGCGAACCGAGAGCAGTTCTTC.

The chain links TRBV7-2 to TRBJ1-2; 8 bases agree with TRBD1. Trimming removed 11 bases from V and 8 bases from J; junction bases left unmatched: 10. This CDR3 spans 12 amino acids. The V gene's germline CDR1 is SGHTA and CDR2 FQGNSA. CDR3 region: CAGRTGKRGYTF. CDR3 coding DNA: TGTGCCGGACGGACAGGGAAACGCGGCTACACCTTC.

The J gene is TRBJ2-1, the V gene TRBV7-6; 8 bases align to TRBD2. The CDR3 is made up of 15 amino acids. V lost 5 bases, J lost 6 bases, and 9 bases stayed unmatched. Germline V lookup: CDR1 SGHVS, CDR2 FNYEAQ. CDR3 residues: CASSARSGRGNEQFF. CDR3 in DNA: TGTGCCAGCAGCGCCAGGAGCGGGAGAGGCAATGAGCAGTTCTTC.

The J gene is TRBJ1-1, the V gene TRBV11-2; TRBD1 is a possible D gene (6 bases). CDR1 is SGHAT, CDR2 FQNNGV, per germline. Trimming removed 7 bases from V and 3 bases from J, with 9 bases in between. The length of the CDR3 is 12 residues. Here the CDR3 reads CASKGGDTEAFF. Written as DNA, the CDR3 is TGTGCCAGCAAAGGGGGGGACACTGAAGCTTTCTTT.

CDR3 sequence reads: CASSSRAGEQYF. Written as DNA, the CDR3 is TGTGCCAGCAGCTCCCGGGCCGGCGAGCAGTACTTC. J is TRBJ2-7 and V is TRBV7-6; D uncertain. The CDR3 has 12 amino acids. Germline V gives CDR1 SGHVS, CDR2 FNYEAQ. Trimming removed 4 bases at V and 6 bases at J, with 10 bases between.

To note about this clone: With a much larger clone just one base away, this may be a read error. The rearrangement joins TRBV2 to TRBJ2-7, with 8 bases matching TRBD1. CDR3 length equals 14 residues. The trim removed 4 bases at V and 0 bases at J, leaving 2 bases unmatched. Germline CDR1 and CDR2: SNHLY and FYNNEI. The CDR3 DNA sequence: TGTGCCAGCAGTGGACAGGGGAGCTCCTACGAGCAGTACTTC. Protein product: CASSGQGSSYEQYF.

The J gene is TRBJ1-2, the V gene TRBV6-5; no firm D call. Germline V CDR1 and CDR2: MNHEY, SVGAGI. This CDR3 is built from 13 residues. Trimming pared 2 bases from V and 6 bases from J, leaving 10 bases between. The chain's CDR3 is CASSYGARDGYTF. As DNA, the CDR3 is TGTGCCAGCAGTTACGGAGCACGGGATGGCTACACCTTC.

This clone was seen more than once but under ten times. The chain uses TRBV4-1 and TRBJ1-2, with no clear D. Trimming stripped 4 bases from V and 7 bases from J, with 19 bases between. The CDR3 consists of 15 residues. The germline gives CDR1 MGHRA, CDR2 YSYEKL. The CDR3 sequence: CASSPPLAGSAGYTF. The CDR3 DNA is TGCGCCAGCAGCCCCCCTCTCGCTGGTAGTGCTGGCTACACCTTC.

To note about this clone: The junction shows a germline mismatch at one end, possibly a read error. V gene TRBV14 combines with J gene TRBJ2-1; possibly TRBD1 for D (5 bases). CDR1 and CDR2 (germline): SGHDN, FVKESK. The CDR3 is 15 amino acids. The CDR3 here is CASTQAGPSYNEQFF. CDR3 in DNA: TGTGCCAGCACCCAAGCAGGGCCCTCTTACAATGAGCAGTTCTTC.

The chain combines TRBV19 with TRBJ1-1; D is uncertain. V was cut by 5 bases and J by 3 bases, with 7 bases left in between. Germline values: CDR1 LNHDA, CDR2 SQIVND (reference sequence). The length of the CDR3 is 12 residues. The CDR3 coding sequence is TGTGCCAGTAGTCCCGGGTACACTGAAGCTTTCTTT. It translates to CASSPGYTEAFF.

In this sample, this clone turned up a few times. The chain combines TRBV2 with TRBJ1-1; 8 nucleotides agree with TRBD1. This CDR3 spans 15 amino acids. From germline, CDR1 is SNHLY and CDR2 FYNNEI. The V segment lost 8 bases and the J segment 10 bases; nucleotides outside the gene matches: 18. CDR3 DNA: TGTGCCAGCGCCAACCAGGGGGCGACCTGGGGTGGAGCTTTCTTT. Protein sequence: CASANQGATWGGAFF. Looking up the rest from reference TRBV2 and TRBJ1-1 gives the full variable domain: EPEVTQTPSHQVTQMGQEVILRCVPISNHLYFYWYRQILGQKVEFLVSFYNNEISEKSEIFDDQFSVERPDGSNFTLKIRSTKLEDSAMYFCASANQGATWGGAFFGQGTRLTVV.

CDR3 bases: TGTGCCAGCAGTTCCGGACTAGCGGGAGCCCTAAGCTCCTACAATGAGCAGTTCTTC. Its protein is CASSSGLAGALSSYNEQFF. This chain connects TRBV28 to TRBJ2-1, with 13 bases fitting TRBD2. With 4 bases clipped from V and 0 bases from J, the junction kept 9 bases outside the gene matches. Germline-derived CDR1 and CDR2 are MDHEN and SYDVKM. The CDR3 extends over 19 amino acids.

The chain recombines TRBV7-2 with TRBJ1-1; no clear D gene. The length of the CDR3 is 13 residues. Between the trimmed V and J ends, which lost 1 base and 2 bases, there was a span of 5 bases. The germline gives CDR1 SGHTA, CDR2 FQGNSA. The CDR3 region has the DNA TGTGCCAGCAGCTTAGTCTTCAACACTGAAGCTTTCTTT. It is translated as CASSLVFNTEAFF.

The chain is built from TRBV29-1 and TRBJ2-1, with TRBD2 identical over 10 bases. Germline V gene data show CDR1 as SQVTM and CDR2 as ANQGSEA. Losses at the gene ends were 6 bases for V and 10 bases for J; bases not matched to a gene: 9. This CDR3 region has 13 residues. DNA of the CDR3: TGCAGCGTCGTCCTAGCGGGAGTGTGGGAGCAGTTCTTC. It codes for CSVVLAGVWEQFF.